This paragraph reports one T cell receptor (beta chain). The sample belongs to a study of blood T cell repertoires in COVID-19. TCRdb keeps only in-frame clones here, not all; method: immunoSEQ multiplex PCR. The repertoire holds approximately 210,000 clones, about 88% seen once, with about 4.8% in the top ten. The CDR3 runs 14 residues. Trimming left V 5 bases short and J 8 bases short, with 18 bases between. Germline CDR1 is MNHEY and CDR2 is SMNVEV (reference sequence). This TCR derives from a woman aged 40 to 49 with acute or convalescent COVID-19. J is TRBJ1-1 and V is TRBV27; a weak D match, TRBD1 (5 bases). The specimen sequenced was peripheral blood. The CDR3 DNA is TGTGCCAGCAGTCGTCCGGGGGGATTCGAGGAAGCTTTCTTT. The encoded protein is CASSRPGGFEEAFF.